This entry lists 19 T cell receptor beta chains sequenced from one sample in a study of blood T cell repertoires in COVID-19. Repertoires were generated with immunoSEQ multiplex PCR, while TCRdb's copy carries only in-frame clones and drops some. The table shows approximately 150,000 clones, with roughly three quarters occurring only once. The sequenced sample consisted of peripheral blood. These receptors were obtained from a man between 60 and 75 years old with acute or convalescent COVID-19.

V usage is TRBV6-2 or TRBV6-3 and J usage is TRBJ2-4; D ambiguous. Looked up from germline, CDR1 is MNHEY and CDR2 is SVGEGT. V dropped 2 bases and J dropped 0 bases, with 8 bases sitting between them. This CDR3 is 15 amino acids long. CDR3 amino acids: CASSYPELAKNIQYF. In DNA form, the CDR3 reads TGTGCCAGCAGTTACCCCGAGCTAGCCAAAAACATTCAGTACTTC.

V is TRBV21-1 and J is TRBJ2-7; the table assigns TRBD1, which was not confirmed against the DNA. TRBV21-1 is marked as a pseudogene. This CDR3 is 16 amino acids long. CDR3 amino acids: CASSKVLVALSYEQYF. The CDR3 DNA reads as TGTGCCAGCAGCAAAGTTTTGGTGGCCCTCTCCTACGAGCAGTACTTC.

J is TRBJ2-1 and V is TRBV3-1 (or the pseudogene TRBV3-2); no clear D. CDR3 length: 12 amino acids. V was cut by 1 base and J by 9 bases, with 7 bases left in between. Germline V lookup: CDR1 LGHDT, CDR2 YNNKEL (reference sequence). CDR3 sequence reads: CASSQGGGEQFF. DNA of the CDR3: TGTGCCAGCAGCCAAGGAGGTGGTGAGCAGTTCTTC.

The rearrangement uses TRBV7-9 and TRBJ2-1; 10 bases align to TRBD2. CDR1 and CDR2 (germline): SEHNR, FQNEAQ (reference sequence). This CDR3 is 14 amino acids long. J lost 8 bases, V lost 3 bases, and 4 bases had no gene match. The CDR3 region has the DNA TGTGCCAGCAGCTTGGGACTAGCGATCGATGAGCAGTTCTTC. It translates to CASSLGLAIDEQFF.

This clone was found a few times. This chain uses TRBV6-1 with TRBJ2-3; possible D gene TRBD2, 5 bases. Germline-derived CDR1 and CDR2 are MNHNS and SASEGT. Trimming removed 3 bases from V and 1 base from J, with 8 bases in between. The CDR3 spans 14 residues. CDR3 nucleotides: TGTGCCAGCAGTGATAATAGCGGCACAGATACGCAGTATTTT. It codes for CASSDNSGTDTQYF.

The chain has TRBV3-1 (or the pseudogene TRBV3-2) and TRBJ2-7; D gene uncertain. V was pared by 0 bases and J by 3 bases, with 3 bases between. From germline, CDR1 is LGHDT and CDR2 YNNKEL (reference sequence). The CDR3 is made up of 12 amino acids. The CDR3 is CASSQDNYEQYF. CDR3 DNA sequence: TGTGCCAGCAGCCAAGACAACTACGAGCAGTACTTC.

The V gene is TRBV4-1, the J gene TRBJ2-3; 16 bases are shared with TRBD2. Germline CDR1 is MGHRA and CDR2 is YSYEKL. The CDR3 extends over 18 amino acids. The V and J ends lost 3 bases and 6 bases, in that order; junction bases with no gene match: 9. This chain's CDR3 is CASSHPPGLAGGPDTQYF. The DNA of the CDR3 is TGCGCCAGCAGCCATCCGCCGGGACTAGCGGGAGGGCCGGATACGCAGTATTTT.

The V gene is TRBV25-1, the J gene TRBJ2-2, with TRBD2 matching 10 bases. V shed 7 bases, J shed 4 bases, and the junction held 3 bases outside the gene matches. The CDR3 has 14 residues. Germline CDR1 MGHDK, CDR2 SYGVNS. Here the CDR3 DNA reads TGTGCCAGCACAGCGGGAGGGCCCACCGGGGAGCTGTTTTTT. Residues: CASTAGGPTGELFF.

The gene calls are TRBV6-5 and TRBJ2-1, with 12 bases aligning to TRBD2. This CDR3 region has 16 residues. Trimming at V came to 3 bases and at J to 10 bases, leaving 10 bases not matched to a gene. CDR1 MNHEY and CDR2 SVGAGI come from the germline V gene. The chain's CDR3 is CASSYTGLAGGREQFF. CDR3 coding DNA: TGTGCCAGCAGTTATACGGGGCTAGCGGGAGGGAGGGAGCAGTTCTTC.

The chain carries TRBV11-3 and TRBJ2-3; a weak D match, TRBD2 (5 bases). Trimming took 4 bases from V and 5 from J, leaving 7 bases between them. This CDR3 is built from 12 residues. Germline values: CDR1 SGHNT, CDR2 YENEEA. CDR3 region: CASSSEEDTQYF. The CDR3 coding sequence is TGTGCCAGCAGCTCGGAGGAAGATACGCAGTATTTT.

The chain employs TRBV7-2 and TRBJ2-7; TRBD2 matches 7 bases. After removal of 4 bases from V and 3 bases from J, the junction contained 6 bases not matched to a gene. CDR1 is SGHTA and CDR2 is FQGNSA in the germline V gene. This CDR3 has 14 residues. This chain's CDR3 is CASSSGTTYYEQYF. In nucleotides, the CDR3 is TGTGCCAGCAGCTCCGGGACTACCTACTACGAGCAGTACTTC.

This clone was found once. This chain links TRBV27 with TRBJ2-7; D gene uncertain. Trimming stripped 2 bases from V and 0 bases from J, with 5 bases between. The germline gives CDR1 MNHEY, CDR2 SMNVEV (reference sequence). This CDR3 comprises 13 residues. The CDR3 protein is CASSLGPSYEQYF. CDR3 nucleotide sequence: TGTGCCAGCAGTTTAGGCCCCTCCTACGAGCAGTACTTC.

The chain joins TRBV5-1 to TRBJ1-4; TRBD1 is a possible D gene (5 bases). Germline assignment: CDR1 SGHRS and CDR2 YFSETQ. This CDR3 is 15 amino acids long. V lost 1 base to trimming and J lost 8 bases, with 15 bases between them. This CDR3 reads CASSLFPWGVEKLFF. The DNA for the CDR3 is TGCGCCAGCAGCTTGTTCCCCTGGGGGGTGGAAAAACTGTTTTTT.

This CDR3 reads CASSDASGRGDTQYF. The CDR3 DNA follows: TGTGCCAGCAGCGATGCTAGCGGGAGAGGAGATACGCAGTATTTT. V and J are TRBV11-2 and TRBJ2-3; 10 nucleotides agree with TRBD2. Trimming took 5 bases from V and 5 from J; bases not matched to a gene: 7. The CDR3 is 15 amino acids. Germline-derived CDR1 and CDR2 are SGHAT and FQNNGV.

The count of this clone is one. V gene TRBV10-1 combines with J gene TRBJ2-3; 7 nucleotides line up with TRBD1. CDR3 length: 15 amino acids. Germline lookup yields CDR1 WNHNN and CDR2 SYGVQD (reference sequence). Germline trimming cut 6 bases from V and 0 bases from J; bases unmatched to any gene: 6. CDR3 loop: CASSVEQGSTDTQYF. As DNA, the CDR3 is TGCGCCAGCAGCGTCGAACAGGGGAGCACAGATACGCAGTATTTT.

The count of this clone is one. The chain has TRBV13 and TRBJ2-2, with 8 bases fitting TRBD2. Germline values: CDR1 PRHDT, CDR2 FYEKMQ (reference sequence). Unmatched junction bases numbered 1, after V lost 0 bases and J lost 1 base. CDR3 length equals 16 residues. CDR3 DNA: TGTGCCAGCAGCTTAGGGACTAGCGAGAACACCGGGGAGCTGTTTTTT. As protein: CASSLGTSENTGELFF. Using reference TRBV13 and TRBJ2-2 for the parts outside the CDR3, the full variable domain is AAGVIQSPRHLIKEKRETATLKCYPIPRHDTVYWYQQGPGQDPQFLISFYEKMQSDKGSIPDRFSAQQFSDYHSELNMSSLELGDSALYFCASSLGTSENTGELFFGEGSRLTVL.

The chain links TRBV27 to TRBJ2-7; D may be TRBD1 (6 bases). This CDR3 contains 14 residues. CDR1 MNHEY and CDR2 SMNVEV come from the germline V gene (reference sequence). V was cut by 5 bases and J by 4 bases, with 15 bases left in between. The DNA of the CDR3 is TGTGCCAGCAGTCCGGACAGTACTCGTTACGAGCAGTACTTC. This codes for CASSPDSTRYEQYF.

The V and J genes are TRBV12-2 and TRBJ2-1; TRBD2, as called in the table, went unchecked against the DNA. TRBV12-2 is recorded as a pseudogene. CDR3 length equals 17 residues. CDR3 coding DNA: TGTGCAAGTCGCTTAGATAAGGAACTAGGAGGTGTGGATGAGCAGTTCTTC. Translating it yields CASRLDKELGGVDEQFF.

The chain combines TRBV3-1 (or the pseudogene TRBV3-2) with TRBJ2-7; TRBD2 matches at 7 bases. This CDR3 is 12 amino acids long. Germline assignment: CDR1 LGHDT and CDR2 YNNKEL (reference sequence). With 4 bases clipped from V and 3 bases from J, the junction kept 0 bases outside the gene matches. CDR3 amino acids: CASSLAGYEQYF. CDR3 nucleotide sequence: TGTGCCAGCAGCCTAGCGGGCTACGAGCAGTACTTC.